Here is one T cell receptor beta chain with its context. Its recognized antigen is unknown. Qualities for individual bases were not recorded, and no much larger clone is one base off. At one collaborating source in Seattle, patients were enrolled during active infection and were followed longitudinally through the course of disease. Each collaborating institution followed its own protocols to collect whole blood in K2EDTA tubes. For TCRbeta analysis, collaborator samples were shipped as frozen whole blood, as isolated PBMCs, or as DNA extracted from either sample type. TCRbeta CDR3 regions were amplified from genomic DNA by means of the immunoSEQ Assay, a bias-controlled multiplex PCR. From the authors' description of their analysis: The number of nucleated cells in each sample was estimated by amplification of reference gene primers within the assay. To quantify the absolute abundance of each unique TCRbeta CDR3 rearrangement, sequence reads were collapsed and filtered. For each sample, productive Simpson clonality was calculated as the square root of Simpson's diversity index over productive rearrangements. Sourced from immuneACCESS, this table was stored by TCRdb with only in-frame sequences that have V and J called. A share of the clones is absent; for the studies checked, an unresolved V gene accounts for under half, and the remainder has no known explanation. V and J calls and clone size follow that table, whereas D and trimming were derived from the DNA. The sample table holds 200,000 or so clones, of which under 90% were seen once. About 10% of the sample lies in the top ten.

V was cut back by 5 bases and J by 0 bases, leaving a gap of 3 bases between them. Reading from cysteine to phenylalanine, the CDR3 counts 12 amino acids. The retained sequence is limited to the CDR3, 36 bases, with the frame set at the first base. This entry belongs to a study of blood T cell repertoires in COVID-19 (dated by TCRdb to the early 2020s). In terms of the full investigation: Collaborator samples came from the United States, Italy and Spain and covered acute and convalescent phases of COVID-19. The material from the prospective study consisted of cDNA or gDNA derived from T cells, B-cell-depleted T cells, or PBMCs. Subjects who had been exposed to COVID-19, were actively infected with it, or had recovered from it provided the deeply sampled blood TCRbeta repertoires that made up the dataset. The repertoires were made available in a free public database intended to serve as a resource for research on the immune response to SARS-CoV-2. Samples were obtained from the ongoing ImmuneRACE study (first 160 participants) and from about 1,300 subjects provided by 6 global collaborators. Nearly every sample came with metadata listing a de-identified subject ID, COVID-19 status, age in years and sex. Where available, HLA class I and class II types were taken from metadata supplied by the sample provider and were not determined by assay-based typing. General study outcomes and caveats: The amount of clinical and demographic metadata varied by source and participant and was provided uncurated.

The sequence came from a woman of 80 years or more with COVID-19, enrolled during active disease. The sequenced sample was peripheral blood. The chain joins TRBV12-3 or TRBV12-4 to TRBJ2-3; the D gene lacks a confident call. The DNA is TGTGCCAGCAGTCCGAGCACAGATACGCAGTATTTT. Its protein reads: CASSPSTDTQYF.